Listed here is a single T cell receptor (beta chain). Additional DNA sequences in this sample encode the identical CDR3. Libraries were prepared by immunoSEQ multiplex PCR; TCRdb keeps only in-frame clonotypes and omits some of them. The table lists about 64,000 clones, about 89% of them singletons, with 3.8% in the top ten. The sample comes from a study of Tregs in tolerant kidney transplant recipients. Related graft donors supplied nonmyeloablative bone marrow transplants, and mixed chimerism was transient. Losses at the gene ends were 9 bases for V and 13 bases for J; bases not matched to a gene: 8. Germline CDR1 and CDR2: MNHEY and SVGAGI. The CDR3 has 12 residues.

The chain uses TRBV6-5 and TRBJ1-6; TRBD1 agrees at 8 bases. Sequencing was performed on CD4+ T cells from blood (PBMCs), taken 6 months after the transplant. The receptor's source is a human patient who received a combined kidney and bone marrow transplant. The graft donor may have given rise to some T cells. As DNA, the CDR3 is TGTGCCAGTGGACAGGGAGTATCCCCCCTCCACTTT. Translated: CASGQGVSPLHF.